The next 21 T cell receptor beta chains were all read from a single sample in a study of blood T cell repertoires in COVID-19. The protocol was immunoSEQ multiplex PCR, while the TCRdb copy is restricted to in-frame clones and leaves out a portion. Of 260,000 or so clones listed, roughly 86% are singletons. What was sequenced was peripheral blood. These receptors were taken from a human donor in a cohort sampled during active COVID-19.

The chain employs TRBV7-3 and TRBJ2-7; 9 bases are shared with TRBD2. The CDR3 length is 12 residues. CDR1 and CDR2 (germline): SGHTA, FQGTGA. The J segment lost 7 bases and the V segment lost 5 bases, leaving 3 bases of the junction unmatched. CDR3 bases: TGTGCCAGCAGCCCAGGACTAGCGGAGCAGTACTTC. Translating gives CASSPGLAEQYF.

Only one count was recorded for this clone. V and J are TRBV24-1 and TRBJ2-7, with D possibly TRBD1 on 6 matching bases. The CDR3 is 15 amino acids. Germline CDR1 is KGHDR and CDR2 is SFDVKD. V lost 4 bases and J 3 bases, leaving 15 bases between the germline ends. CDR3 DNA: TGTGCCACCAGTGACCCGTCCGGGACACTCTACGAGCAGTACTTC. This gives the protein CATSDPSGTLYEQYF.

V and J are TRBV11-2 and TRBJ2-6; D might be TRBD2 (6 bases). The CDR3 totals 13 residues. The V and J ends lost 8 bases and 4 bases respectively, with 9 bases between them. In germline, CDR1 is SGHAT, CDR2 FQNNGV. In DNA, the CDR3 is TGTGCCAGCCGGAGGGCGGGGGCCAACGTCCTGACTTTC. Translation: CASRRAGANVLTF.

This clone was counted a few times. The rearrangement uses TRBV7-2 and TRBJ2-3, with TRBD2 matching 7 bases. V was pared by 5 bases and J by 4 bases, with 9 bases of the junction left unmatched. The CDR3 runs 15 residues. The V gene's germline CDR1 is SGHTA and CDR2 FQGNSA. The chain's CDR3 is CASSPREGRADTQYF. CDR3 in DNA: TGTGCCAGCAGCCCCAGGGAGGGGCGGGCAGATACGCAGTATTTT.

V and J are TRBV10-3 and TRBJ1-1; TRBD1 agrees at 10 bases. J gave up 0 bases and V 6 bases, and 7 bases lay outside the gene matches. Germline assignment: CDR1 ENHRY and CDR2 SYGVKD. The CDR3 consists of 16 residues. CDR3 residues: CAIRMTGGVMNTEAFF. In nucleotides, the CDR3 is TGTGCCATCAGAATGACAGGGGGCGTGATGAACACTGAAGCTTTCTTT.

The V call is TRBV6-5, the J call TRBJ1-4; 8 bases are a match to TRBD1. The CDR3 runs to 15 residues. Germline loops: CDR1 MNHEY, CDR2 SVGAGI. V gave up 10 bases and J gave up 5 bases; unmatched junction bases: 12. The CDR3 DNA reads TGTGCCACCATCTTCTGGACAGGGAAAAATGAAAAACTGTTTTTT. It is translated as CATIFWTGKNEKLFF.

V and J are TRBV7-3 and TRBJ2-1, with D tentatively TRBD2 (5 bases). V lost 5 bases and J 0 bases, leaving 17 bases between the germline ends. In germline, CDR1 is SGHTA, CDR2 FQGTGA. CDR3 length: 17 amino acids. CDR3 sequence reads: CASSVIDRGSSYNEQFF. The CDR3, as DNA: TGTGCCAGCAGCGTCATAGACCGGGGTAGCTCCTACAATGAGCAGTTCTTC.

The V call is TRBV3-1 (or the pseudogene TRBV3-2), the J call TRBJ2-7; the match to TRBD2 covers 14 bases. Unmatched junction bases numbered 1, after V lost 3 bases and J lost 6 bases. This CDR3 spans 14 amino acids. Germline lookup yields CDR1 LGHDT and CDR2 YNNKEL (reference sequence). CDR3 sequence reads: CASSHGLAGGEQYF. Written as DNA, the CDR3 is TGTGCCAGCAGCCACGGACTAGCGGGAGGCGAGCAGTACTTC.

V gene TRBV19 combines with J gene TRBJ1-2; 7 bases align to TRBD1. In germline, CDR1 is LNHDA, CDR2 SQIVND (reference sequence). The CDR3 runs 13 residues. With V trimmed by 4 bases and J by 8 bases, 7 bases remained unmatched. CDR3 protein: CASSTTGNVGYTF. The CDR3, as DNA: TGTGCCAGTAGTACGACAGGGAATGTGGGCTACACCTTC.

This clone was observed once. The chain recombines TRBV9 with TRBJ2-1; TRBD2 matches 14 bases. This CDR3 has 15 residues. CDR1 SGDLS and CDR2 YYNGEE come from the germline V gene. The V and J ends lost 0 bases and 9 bases, in that order; junction bases with no gene match: 2. The chain's CDR3 is CASSVGLAGGGEQFF. CDR3 bases: TGTGCCAGCAGCGTAGGACTAGCGGGAGGGGGTGAGCAGTTCTTC.

The chain is built from TRBV25-1 and TRBJ1-1; 7 bases fit TRBD1. The ends lost 4 bases at V and 5 bases at J; junction bases unmatched: 7. CDR3 size: 14 residues. Germline assignment: CDR1 MGHDK and CDR2 SYGVNS. CDR3 region: CASSVDRVGTEAFF. The CDR3 nucleotides are TGTGCCAGCAGTGTTGACAGGGTGGGGACTGAAGCTTTCTTT.

The gene calls are TRBV9 and TRBJ2-3; D call uncertain. The CDR3 has 15 residues. Germline lookup yields CDR1 SGDLS and CDR2 YYNGEE. Trimming left V 0 bases short and J 4 bases short, with 12 bases between. In nucleotides, the CDR3 is TGTGCCAGCAGCGTAGCGGGTATTCCAGCAGATACGCAGTATTTT. This sequence encodes CASSVAGIPADTQYF.

The chain carries TRBV27 and TRBJ1-2, with 7 bases that match TRBD1. CDR3 length: 13 residues. Germline V gene data show CDR1 as MNHEY and CDR2 as SMNVEV (reference sequence). The ends lost 5 bases at V and 9 bases at J; junction bases unmatched: 9. The CDR3 is CASSTTTGRRYTF. For the CDR3, the DNA is TGTGCCAGCAGTACCACGACAGGGAGGCGCTACACCTTC.

This clone showed up just once. The V call is TRBV19, the J call TRBJ2-1, with D possibly matching TRBD2 (6 bases). Trimming shortened V by 0 bases and J by 13 bases, and 13 bases separated the two germline ends. The CDR3 is 13 amino acids. Germline CDR1 reads LNHDA; CDR2 reads SQIVND (reference sequence). This CDR3 reads CASSIELASAQFF. CDR3 bases: TGTGCCAGTAGTATAGAACTAGCATCCGCTCAGTTCTTC.

The chain has TRBV7-6 and TRBJ1-1, with 8 nucleotides matching TRBD1. The CDR3 runs 13 residues. The junction had 1 base not matched to a gene; V was cut back by 3 bases and J by 4 bases. Germline V gene data show CDR1 as SGHVS and CDR2 as FNYEAQ. The CDR3 here is CASSFDRGTEAFF. The CDR3 DNA sequence: TGTGCCAGCAGCTTTGACAGGGGCACTGAAGCTTTCTTT.

The V gene is TRBV6-7, the J gene TRBJ1-2; D perhaps matches TRBD1 (5 bases). TRBV6-7 is treated as an ORF (open reading frame) with a function not yet certain. The germline V and J ends were trimmed by 2 bases and 0 bases, with 7 bases remaining between them. The CDR3 is 14 amino acids. For the CDR3, the DNA is TGTGCCAGCAGTTACGACAGTTCTAACTATGGCTACACCTTC. Translation: CASSYDSSNYGYTF.

The V call is TRBV30, the J call TRBJ1-2, with 9 bases fitting TRBD1. Germline CDR1 and CDR2: GTSNPN and SVGIG (reference sequence). This CDR3 has 12 residues. The trim removed 4 bases at V and 8 bases at J, leaving 5 bases unmatched. CDR3 loop: CAWTRTGVGYTF. In DNA form, the CDR3 reads TGTGCCTGGACCCGGACAGGGGTGGGCTACACCTTC.

The chain couples TRBV29-1 to TRBJ1-3; D unclear. CDR3 size: 15 residues. Trimming removed 0 bases at V and 1 base at J, with 10 bases between. From germline, CDR1 is SQVTM and CDR2 ANQGSEA. CDR3 region: CSVEDRMRSGNTIYF. The CDR3 region has the DNA TGCAGCGTTGAAGATCGTATGCGGTCTGGAAACACCATATATTTT.

V and J are TRBV9 and TRBJ2-7, with 8 bases fitting TRBD1. The CDR3 is 13 amino acids. The germline V gene has CDR1 SGDLS and CDR2 YYNGEE. V lost 3 bases to trimming and J lost 6 bases; unmatched junction nucleotides: 5. CDR3 sequence: CASSAGQGSEQYF. The CDR3, as DNA: TGTGCCAGCAGCGCTGGACAGGGTTCCGAGCAGTACTTC. Together with reference TRBV9 and TRBJ2-7, the CDR3 gives the full variable domain: DSGVTQTPKHLITATGQRVTLRCSPRSGDLSVYWYQQSLDQGLQFLIQYYNGEERAKGNILERFSAQQFPDLHSELNLSSLELGDSALYFCASSAGQGSEQYFGPGTRLTVT.

The chain has TRBV7-6 and TRBJ2-1; 9 bases are a match to TRBD2. The CDR3 has 15 residues. With V trimmed by 1 base and J by 5 bases, 3 bases remained unmatched. Germline V gene data show CDR1 as SGHVS and CDR2 as FNYEAQ. CDR3 sequence (DNA): TGTGCCAGCAGCTTAGGCGGGAGGGCCCACAATGAGCAGTTCTTC. Amino acid sequence: CASSLGGRAHNEQFF. Using reference TRBV7-6 and TRBJ2-1 for the parts outside the CDR3, the full variable domain is GAGVSQSPRYKVTKRGQDVALRCDPISGHVSLYWYRQALGQGPEFLTYFNYEAQQDKSGLPNDRFSAERPEGSISTLTIQRTEQRDSAMYRCASSLGGRAHNEQFFGPGTRLTVL.

This chain uses TRBV5-8 with TRBJ1-6; D unresolved. Trimming took 3 bases from V and 0 from J, leaving 10 bases between them. CDR1 is SGHTS, CDR2 YDEGEE, per germline. The CDR3 has 16 residues. The CDR3 DNA reads TGTGCCAGCAGCTGGGGTGGGAGCTCCTATAATTCACCCCTCCACTTT. Translation gives CASSWGGSSYNSPLHF.